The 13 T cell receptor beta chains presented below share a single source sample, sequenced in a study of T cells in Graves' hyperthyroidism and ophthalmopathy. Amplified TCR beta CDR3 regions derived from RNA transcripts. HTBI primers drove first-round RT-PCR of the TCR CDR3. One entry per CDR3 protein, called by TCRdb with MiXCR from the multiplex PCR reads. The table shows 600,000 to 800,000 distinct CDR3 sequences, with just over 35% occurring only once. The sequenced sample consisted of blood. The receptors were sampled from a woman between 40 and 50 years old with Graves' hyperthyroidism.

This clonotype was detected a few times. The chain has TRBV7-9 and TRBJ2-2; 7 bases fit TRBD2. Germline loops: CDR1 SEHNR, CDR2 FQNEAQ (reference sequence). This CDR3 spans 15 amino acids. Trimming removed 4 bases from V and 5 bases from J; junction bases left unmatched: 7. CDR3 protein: CASSSWASGTGELFF. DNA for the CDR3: TGTGCCAGCAGCTCGTGGGCTAGCGGTACCGGGGAGCTGTTTTTT.

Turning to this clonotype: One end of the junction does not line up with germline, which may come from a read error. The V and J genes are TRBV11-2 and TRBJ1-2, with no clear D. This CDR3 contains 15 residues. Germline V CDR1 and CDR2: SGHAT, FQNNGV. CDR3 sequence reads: CASSLALRDNYGHTF. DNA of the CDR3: TGTGCCAGCAGCTTGGCTCTTAGGGATAACTATGGCCACACCTTC.

In DNA, the CDR3 is TGTGCCAGCAGCTCACAAGGAGGTACTCAGCCCCAGCATTTT. Protein product: CASSSQGGTQPQHF. This chain connects TRBV7-6 to TRBJ1-5; no definite D call. The germline V and J ends were trimmed by 4 bases and 6 bases, with 13 bases remaining between them. Germline values: CDR1 SGHVS, CDR2 FNYEAQ. CDR3 size: 14 residues.

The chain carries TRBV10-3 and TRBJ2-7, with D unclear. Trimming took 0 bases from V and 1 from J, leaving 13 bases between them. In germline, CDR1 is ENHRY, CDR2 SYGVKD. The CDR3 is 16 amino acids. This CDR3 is CAISESPGLSSYEQYF. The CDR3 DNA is TGTGCCATCAGTGAGTCTCCAGGCCTCTCGTCCTACGAGCAGTACTTC.

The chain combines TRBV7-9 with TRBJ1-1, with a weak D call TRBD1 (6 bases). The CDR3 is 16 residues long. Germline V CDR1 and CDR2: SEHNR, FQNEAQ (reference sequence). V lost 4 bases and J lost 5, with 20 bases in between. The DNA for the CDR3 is TGTGCCAGCAGCTCGCCCACGGGGGGCTGGGGAACTGAAGCTTTCTTT. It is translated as CASSSPTGGWGTEAFF.

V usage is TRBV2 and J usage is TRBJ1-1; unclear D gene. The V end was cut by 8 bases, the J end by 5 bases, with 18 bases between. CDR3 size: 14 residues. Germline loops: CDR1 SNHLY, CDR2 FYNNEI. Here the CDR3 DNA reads TGTGCCAGCTCACCACGACGAGATGATACTGAAGCTTTCTTT. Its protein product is CASSPRRDDTEAFF.

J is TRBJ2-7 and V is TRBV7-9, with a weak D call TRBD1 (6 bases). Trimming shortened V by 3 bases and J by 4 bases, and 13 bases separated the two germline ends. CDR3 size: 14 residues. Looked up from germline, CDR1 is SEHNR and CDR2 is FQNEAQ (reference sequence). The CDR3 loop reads CASSFNRDTYEQYF. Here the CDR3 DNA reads TGTGCCAGCAGCTTTAACAGGGATACTTACGAGCAGTACTTC.

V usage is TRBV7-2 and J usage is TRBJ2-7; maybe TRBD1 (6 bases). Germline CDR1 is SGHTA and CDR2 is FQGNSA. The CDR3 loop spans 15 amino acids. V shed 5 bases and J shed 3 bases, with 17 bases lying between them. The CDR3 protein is CASSRVPGHRYEQYF. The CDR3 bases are TGTGCCAGCAGCCGAGTCCCGGGACACCGCTACGAGCAGTACTTC.

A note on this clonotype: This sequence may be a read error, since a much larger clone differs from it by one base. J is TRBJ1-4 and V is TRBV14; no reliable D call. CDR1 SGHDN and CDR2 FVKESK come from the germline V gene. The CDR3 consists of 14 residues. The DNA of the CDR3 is TGTGCCAGCAGCCGGCGACGGAGCAATGAAAAACTGTGTTTT. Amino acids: CASSRRRSNEKLCF.

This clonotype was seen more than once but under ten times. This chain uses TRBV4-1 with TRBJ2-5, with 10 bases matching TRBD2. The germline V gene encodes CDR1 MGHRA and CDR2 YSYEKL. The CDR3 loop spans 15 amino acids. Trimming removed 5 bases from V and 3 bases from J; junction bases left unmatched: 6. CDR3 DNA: TGCGCCAGCAGCTCCATTGGACTAGCGGAAGAGACCCAGTACTTC. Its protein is CASSSIGLAEETQYF.

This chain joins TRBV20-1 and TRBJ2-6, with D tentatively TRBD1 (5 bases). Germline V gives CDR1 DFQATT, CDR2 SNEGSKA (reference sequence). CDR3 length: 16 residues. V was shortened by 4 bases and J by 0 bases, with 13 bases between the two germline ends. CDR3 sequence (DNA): TGCAGTGCTATGGGGCTGTCAAGCTCTGGGGCCAACGTCCTGACTTTC. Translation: CSAMGLSSSGANVLTF.

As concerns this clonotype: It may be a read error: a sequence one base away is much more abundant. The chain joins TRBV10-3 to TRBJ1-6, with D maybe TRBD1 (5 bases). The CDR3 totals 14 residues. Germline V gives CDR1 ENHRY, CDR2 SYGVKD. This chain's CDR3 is CAISGGGDNPPLHF. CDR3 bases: TGTGCCATCAGTGGCGGGGGAGATAATCCACCCCTCCACTTT.

This CDR3 is CASSGRTGSYGYTF. CDR3 nucleotide sequence: TGTGCCAGCAGCGGCCGGACAGGGTCCTATGGCTACACCTTC. The rearrangement joins TRBV10-3 to TRBJ1-2; 8 bases match TRBD1. V was clipped by 10 bases and J by 4 bases; unmatched bases: 11. CDR3 size: 14 residues. Germline CDR1 and CDR2: ENHRY and SYGVKD.